This T cell receptor (beta chain) was captured by sequencing in a study of cytomegalovirus exposure and HLA in healthy donors. With 60 Vbeta and 13 Jbeta primers, the PCR was carried out. Repertoires were generated with immunoSEQ multiplex PCR, while TCRdb's copy carries only in-frame clones and drops some. The profile shows around 150,000 clones, roughly 87% of them singletons. Those who donated were healthy bone marrow donors. Study-level findings and limits: Accounts indicate the classifier identified cytomegalovirus status with strong specificity and sensitivity. Later analysis identified about 17,000 TCR beta sequences associated with HLA alleles, using a false discovery rate threshold of 0.05. Data from an earlier analysis indicated that most TCR beta V segments were productive either about 87% or about 30% of the time.

About this clone: Antigen unknown.

This sequence originates from a girl aged 5 to 17 in good health and CMV-seropositive. Sequenced material: PBMCs.

CDR3 loop: CASSSPSTGGSYEQYF. In DNA form, the CDR3 reads TGTGCCAGCAGTTCCCCATCGACAGGGGGATCCTACGAGCAGTACTTC. V usage is TRBV28 and J usage is TRBJ2-7; TRBD1 matches at 9 bases. CDR3 length equals 16 residues. The junction had 8 bases not matched to a gene; V was cut back by 4 bases and J by 1 base. Per germline, CDR1 MDHEN and CDR2 SYDVKM.